This TCR beta chain was documented in a study of vaccination and CD4 T cells after COVID-19. Background on the study: Overlapping SARS-CoV-2, HCoV-NL63, HCoV-OC43 and HCoV-229E spike peptides were used to stimulate cells.

V lost 5 bases and J 1 base, leaving 8 bases between the germline ends. CDR3 length: 13 amino acids. Germline-derived CDR1 and CDR2 are SGHVS and FNYEAQ. Regarding this clonotype: Its specificity is not known.

Treatment given: roughly nine-day PBMC culture with coronavirus spike peptide pools or control peptides (ViraFEST assay). Sequencing of cultured CD4+ T cell DNA used the Oncomine TCR Beta short-read assay. TCRdb recomputed calls from the PCR reads with MiXCR, one row per CDR3 protein. The sample shows some 15,000 distinct CDR3 sequences, about three quarters of them seen only once. Material: CD4+ T cells from blood, cultured in vitro. The chain is built from TRBV7-6 and TRBJ1-1, with a weak D call TRBD1 (6 bases). This sequence originates from a human donor who had recovered from COVID-19. The CDR3 DNA is TGTGCCAGCAGCGCGACAGGGAACACTGAAGCTTTCTTT. It yields the protein CASSATGNTEAFF.